Sequencing of this T cell receptor beta chain was carried out in a study of blood T cell repertoires in COVID-19. Method: immunoSEQ multiplex PCR; TCRdb's copy keeps in-frame clones and lacks some. The data hold approximately 210,000 clones, with 84% observed a single time. Sequencing input: peripheral blood. This clonotype originated in a woman older than 75 with COVID-19, enrolled during active disease.

CDR3 bases: TGTGCCAGTAGTAGCCCCGACAGGGGGGCCTCGTCTGCCCGTGGCTACACCTTC. This gives the protein CASSSPDRGASSARGYTF. This chain links TRBV19 with TRBJ1-2, with TRBD1 matching 9 bases. Germline V gives CDR1 LNHDA, CDR2 SQIVND (reference sequence). Trimming removed 4 bases from V and 7 bases from J; junction bases left unmatched: 19. This CDR3 is 18 amino acids long.